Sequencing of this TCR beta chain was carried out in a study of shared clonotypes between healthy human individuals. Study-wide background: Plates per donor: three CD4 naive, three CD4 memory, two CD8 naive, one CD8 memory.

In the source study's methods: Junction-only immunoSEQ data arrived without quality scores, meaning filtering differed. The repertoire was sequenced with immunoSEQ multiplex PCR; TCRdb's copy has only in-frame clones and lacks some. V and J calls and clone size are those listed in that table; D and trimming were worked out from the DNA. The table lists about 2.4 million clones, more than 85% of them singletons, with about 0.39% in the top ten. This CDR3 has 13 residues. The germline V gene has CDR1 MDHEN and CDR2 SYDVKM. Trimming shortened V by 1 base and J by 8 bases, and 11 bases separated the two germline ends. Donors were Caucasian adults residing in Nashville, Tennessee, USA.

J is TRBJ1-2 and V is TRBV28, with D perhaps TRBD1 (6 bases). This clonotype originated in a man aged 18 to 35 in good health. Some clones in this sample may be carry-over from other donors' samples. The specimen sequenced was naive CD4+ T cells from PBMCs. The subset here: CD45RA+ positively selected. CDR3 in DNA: TGTGCCAGCAGTTTATACCAGGGGAGAGGCTACACCTTC. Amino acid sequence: CASSLYQGRGYTF.